This T cell receptor beta chain was profiled in a study of CD8 T cells in Susac syndrome. Trimming took 5 bases from V and 5 from J, leaving 12 bases between them. Looked up from germline, CDR1 is SGHTA and CDR2 is FQGNSA. The CDR3 runs 13 residues. In the multiple sclerosis control group, patients were treatment-naive and had stable or active relapsing-remitting disease. It was negative isolation that provided the CD8+ and CD4+ T cells, whereas TEMRA cells were enriched by FACS. With random hexamers, reverse transcription was performed on roughly 0.5 to 1 ug of RNA. Amplification of TCR beta CDR3 used immunoSEQ multiplex PCR across 54 Vbeta and 13 Jbeta. MiXCR, run by TCRdb on the immunoSEQ multiplex PCR reads, gives a single entry per CDR3 protein. Altogether about 300,000 distinct CDR3 sequences are present, 65% to 90% being singletons, with the ten largest covering 0.2% to 0.25%. Notes on this clonotype: The antigen remains undetermined.

Points from the study as a whole: As the study acknowledged, the number of individuals in its TCR sequencing and HLA analysis was relatively small.

Sequencing used CD8+ T cells from PBMCs. This clonotype was sampled from a human donor with multiple sclerosis. The chain joins TRBV7-2 to TRBJ1-1; D not certain. DNA of the CDR3: TGTGCCAGCAGCCCTGGGCCGAGGACTGAAGCTTTCTTT. Its protein is CASSPGPRTEAFF.